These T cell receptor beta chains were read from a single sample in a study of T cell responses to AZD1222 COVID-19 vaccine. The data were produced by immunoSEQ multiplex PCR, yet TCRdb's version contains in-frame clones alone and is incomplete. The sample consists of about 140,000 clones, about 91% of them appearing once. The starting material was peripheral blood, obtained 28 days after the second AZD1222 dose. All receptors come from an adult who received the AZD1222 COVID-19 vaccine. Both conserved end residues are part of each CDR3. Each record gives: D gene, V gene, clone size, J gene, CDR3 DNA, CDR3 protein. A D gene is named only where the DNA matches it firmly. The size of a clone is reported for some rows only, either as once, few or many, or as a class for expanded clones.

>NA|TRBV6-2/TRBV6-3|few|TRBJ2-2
TGTGCCAGCAGTTACCCCGGGAGGAACACCGGGGAGCTGTTTTTT
CASSYPGRNTGELFF
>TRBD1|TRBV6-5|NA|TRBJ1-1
TGTGCCAGCAGTTACTCACGGACAGGGGGAGCTTTCTTT
CASSYSRTGGAFF
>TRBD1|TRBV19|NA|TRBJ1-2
TGTGCCAGTAGTATTGGAGGGGGCACCCACTATGGCTACACCTTC
CASSIGGGTHYGYTF
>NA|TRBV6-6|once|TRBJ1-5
TGTGCCAGCAGCCATCTCACGACAGCAGGGAATCAGCCCCAGCATTTT
CASSHLTTAGNQPQHF
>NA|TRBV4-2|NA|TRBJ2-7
TGTGCCAGCAGCCAAGGGAACTACGAGCAGTACTTC
CASSQGNYEQYF
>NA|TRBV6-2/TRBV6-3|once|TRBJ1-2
TGTGCCAGCAGTGGTGTCTATGGCTACACCTTC
CASSGVYGYTF
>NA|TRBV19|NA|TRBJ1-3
TGTGCCAGTACACGGCTCAGTACCTCTGGAAACACCATATATTTT
CASTRLSTSGNTIYF
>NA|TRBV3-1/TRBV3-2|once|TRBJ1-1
TGTGCCAGCAGCCCCCTGGCACTGAACACTGAAGCTTTCTTT
CASSPLALNTEAFF
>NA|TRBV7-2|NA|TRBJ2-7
TGTGCCAGCAGCCCACGGGACTTCACCTACGAGCAGTACTTC
CASSPRDFTYEQYF
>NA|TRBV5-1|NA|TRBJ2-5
TGCGCCAGCAGCTTGGGTCAGGCTGGGGAGACCCAGTACTTC
CASSLGQAGETQYF
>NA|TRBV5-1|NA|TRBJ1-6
TGCGCCAGCAGCTTGGAGCAGGAATCTTCACCCCTCCACTTT
CASSLEQESSPLHF
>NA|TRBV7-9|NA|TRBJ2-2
TGTGCCAGCAGCCAAGGGTTGGGCCTGTTTTTT
CASSQGLGLFF
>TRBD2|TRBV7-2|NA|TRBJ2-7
TGTGCCAGCAGCTTAGCTTTGACTAGCGGGAGTAACGAGCAGTACTTC
CASSLALTSGSNEQYF
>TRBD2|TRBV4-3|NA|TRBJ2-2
TGCGCCAGCAGCCCACGCGTAGCGGGAGGGCCTGCCGGGGAGCTGTTTTTT
CASSPRVAGGPAGELFF
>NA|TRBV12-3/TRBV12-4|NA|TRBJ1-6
TGTGCCAGCAGTTCCACCCGGGAGGAACCCCTCCACTTT
CASSSTREEPLHF
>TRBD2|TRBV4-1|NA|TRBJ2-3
TGCGCCAGCAGCCAAGGGGGACTAGCAGGAGATACGCAGTATTTT
CASSQGGLAGDTQYF
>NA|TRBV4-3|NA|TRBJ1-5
TGCGCCAGCAGCCAAGATACGGCAGGGGCTCAGCCCCAGCATTTT
CASSQDTAGAQPQHF
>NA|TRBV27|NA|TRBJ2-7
TGTGCCAGCAGTTCCTCCTCAGAGCAGTACTTC
CASSSSSEQYF
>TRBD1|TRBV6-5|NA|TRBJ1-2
TGTGCCAGCAGTTCACAGGGGATCTATGGCTACACCTTC
CASSSQGIYGYTF
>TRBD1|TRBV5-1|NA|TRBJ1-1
TGCGCCAGCAGCAATGGACAGGGCACTGAAGCTTTCTTT
CASSNGQGTEAFF
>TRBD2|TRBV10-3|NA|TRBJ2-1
TGTGCCATCTCGGGGGGGGACTACAATGAGCAGTTCTTC
CAISGGDYNEQFF
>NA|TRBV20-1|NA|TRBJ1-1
TGCAGTGATCGAAACACTGAAGCTTTCTTT
CSDRNTEAFF
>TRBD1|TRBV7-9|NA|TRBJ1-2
TGTGCCAGCAGCTCGGGACAGGGGGAGTTTAAGAATGTTCGCACCTTC
CASSSGQGEFKNVRTF